This T cell receptor beta chain was sequenced during a study of regulatory T cells in long-lasting Graves disease. The study's findings and limits: Persistent patients shared 2,741 public clonotypes among themselves. Newly diagnosed patients shared fewer, at about a thousand.

To note about this clonotype: Its antigen remains unknown.

The time point here: persistent/refractory GD, antithyroid drugs over 5 years with positive TRAb. The TCR library was prepared using RNA isolated from PBMCs. According to the study, TCR beta libraries were built with iRepertoire HTBI primers and CDR3-region Arm-PCR. TCRdb used MiXCR to reprocess the multiplex PCR reads, holding one entry per CDR3 protein. Found here are roughly 500,000 distinct CDR3 sequences, roughly 23% of them singletons; the top ten hold about an eighth. The germline V gene encodes CDR1 SQVTM and CDR2 ANQGSEA. Trimming cost V 4 bases and J 6 bases, with 15 bases left between them. The CDR3 sequence is 13 residues long.

The genes are TRBV29-1 and TRBJ1-1, with unresolved D. This TCR was recovered from a female donor with Graves disease. The sample in question was peripheral blood mononuclear cells (PBMCs), obtained when the disease was refractory, from a patient treated with antithyroid drugs. The CDR3 region has the DNA TGCAGCGTTGTAACAGTCCTTGAGGCTGAAGCTTTCTTT. This encodes CSVVTVLEAEAFF.